One sample yielded the 23 T cell receptor beta chains listed below, sequenced in a study of Ad26.COV2.S vaccination and SARS-CoV-2 variants. Stated treatment: roughly 20 received Ad26.COV2.S at low or high dose, single or two shots; several received placebo; per-sample allocation not given. All samples were drawn on day 63, counting from the first vaccine or placebo injection. Profiling relied on immunoSEQ multiplex PCR, and the TCRdb table lists in-frame clones only, not all of them. The sample records roughly 350,000 clones, around 89% being singletons. The sequencing used peripheral blood, collected in a trial of Ad26.COV2.S vaccine versus placebo. The receptors were gathered from a person aged 18-65 years who received the Ad26.COV2.S COVID-19 vaccine or a placebo.

This sequence joins TRBV28 and TRBJ2-5; 7 bases align to TRBD1. Germline CDR1 MDHEN, CDR2 SYDVKM. Losses at the gene ends were 6 bases for V and 4 bases for J; bases not matched to a gene: 11. The CDR3 sequence is 15 residues long. The CDR3 DNA follows: TGTGCCAGCAGCCGATATACAGGGGTAGGAGAGACCCAGTACTTC. It specifies CASSRYTGVGETQYF.

V is TRBV5-4 and J is TRBJ2-1, with 12 bases fitting TRBD2. With 4 bases clipped from V and 10 bases from J, the junction kept 12 bases outside the gene matches. Per the germline V gene, CDR1 is SGHNT and CDR2 is YYREEE (reference sequence). This CDR3 is built from 16 residues. The CDR3, as DNA: TGTGCCAGCAGCCTTACGCTAGCGGGGGGGCGGAGAGAGCAGTTCTTC. This sequence encodes CASSLTLAGGRREQFF.

The chain recombines TRBV24-1 with TRBJ2-5, with 7 bases matching TRBD2. The germline CDR1 and CDR2 sequences are KGHDR and SFDVKD. The CDR3 runs to 12 residues. V was clipped by 8 bases and J by 10 bases; unmatched bases: 9. The CDR3 DNA sequence: TGTGCCACCACCAGCTCCGGGGGGAGCCAGTACTTC. Translated: CATTSSGGSQYF.

V and J are TRBV4-2 and TRBJ1-2; D is undetermined. Trimming stripped 0 bases from V and 8 bases from J, with 13 bases between. Looked up from germline, CDR1 is LGHNA and CDR2 is YNFKEQ. This CDR3 contains 14 residues. CDR3 nucleotide sequence: TGTGCCAGCAGCCAAGATTTCGCAAGGGAGGGCTACACCTTC. Encoded protein: CASSQDFAREGYTF.

The V call is TRBV3-1 (or the pseudogene TRBV3-2), the J call TRBJ2-7; 10 bases agree with TRBD2. Germline loops: CDR1 LGHDT, CDR2 YNNKEL (reference sequence). V was clipped by 4 bases and J by 0 bases; unmatched bases: 3. The CDR3 spans 15 residues. The CDR3 region is CASSPASGSSYEQYF. CDR3 coding DNA: TGTGCCAGCAGCCCAGCTAGCGGGAGCTCCTACGAGCAGTACTTC.

V usage is TRBV5-4 and J usage is TRBJ1-3, with TRBD1 identical over 7 bases. Germline V gene data show CDR1 as SGHNT and CDR2 as YYREEE (reference sequence). The V and J ends lost 3 bases and 0 bases, in that order; junction bases with no gene match: 0. This CDR3 spans 14 amino acids. The CDR3 coding sequence is TGTGCCAGCAGCTACAGGGGCTCTGGAAACACCATATATTTT. Protein sequence: CASSYRGSGNTIYF.

The V gene is TRBV7-9, the J gene TRBJ2-7; D possibly uses TRBD1 or TRBD2 (5 bases each). Germline V lookup: CDR1 SEHNR, CDR2 FQNEAQ (reference sequence). The CDR3 has 14 amino acids. V was clipped by 4 bases and J by 3 bases, with 13 bases between them. CDR3 coding DNA: TGTGCCAGCAGCTCCAGGGTGGGGGACTACGAGCAGTACTTC. It yields the protein CASSSRVGDYEQYF.

The chain carries TRBV28 and TRBJ2-2; 7 bases are a match to TRBD1. Trimming took 5 bases from V and 5 from J; bases not matched to a gene: 8. Germline CDR1 reads MDHEN; CDR2 reads SYDVKM. The CDR3 sequence is 15 residues long. This chain's CDR3 is CASSIYRGWTGELFF. In DNA form, the CDR3 reads TGTGCCAGCAGTATATACAGGGGTTGGACCGGGGAGCTGTTTTTT.

This chain joins TRBV7-2 and TRBJ1-2, with 9 nucleotides matching TRBD1. The CDR3 has 15 amino acids. The V and J ends lost 5 bases and 7 bases, in that order; junction bases with no gene match: 11. From germline, CDR1 is SGHTA and CDR2 FQGNSA. CDR3 bases: TGTGCCAGCAGCCCCTTGGTAGCGGGACAGGGTGGCTACACCTTC. Protein product: CASSPLVAGQGGYTF.

V and J are TRBV10-3 and TRBJ1-1; D is perhaps TRBD1 (5 bases). Per germline, CDR1 ENHRY and CDR2 SYGVKD. Trimming pared 6 bases from V and 3 bases from J, leaving 11 bases between. The CDR3 is made up of 13 amino acids. The CDR3 region has the DNA TGTGCCATCAGGGGAGGGGAGTACACTGAAGCTTTCTTT. Its translation is CAIRGGEYTEAFF.

This chain joins TRBV9 and TRBJ2-6, with D maybe TRBD2 (6 bases). In germline, CDR1 is SGDLS, CDR2 YYNGEE. V shed 0 bases and J shed 0 bases, with 13 bases lying between them. CDR3 length equals 18 residues. The CDR3 sequence is CASSVDGGRVSGANVLTF. CDR3 bases: TGTGCCAGCAGCGTAGATGGAGGGAGAGTCTCTGGGGCCAACGTCCTGACTTTC.

The rearrangement links TRBV30 to TRBJ1-1; D might be TRBD1 (5 bases). The germline V and J ends were trimmed by 6 bases and 4 bases, with 15 bases remaining between them. CDR1 and CDR2 (germline): GTSNPN, SVGIG (reference sequence). CDR3 length: 13 amino acids. The DNA for the CDR3 is TGTGCCTGCGGGGGGGGGTTTGGCACTGAAGCTTTCTTT. Translated: CACGGGFGTEAFF.

V usage is TRBV28 and J usage is TRBJ2-7; possible D gene TRBD1, 6 bases. The germline gives CDR1 MDHEN, CDR2 SYDVKM. The V and J ends lost 5 bases and 3 bases respectively, with 20 bases between them. This CDR3 region has 16 residues. The CDR3 coding sequence is TGTGCCAGCAGTCCCGTACAGGGCACCCCTCACTACGAGCAGTACTTC. Amino acid sequence: CASSPVQGTPHYEQYF.

The chain is built from TRBV7-9 and TRBJ1-5, with a possible D match to TRBD1 (5 bases). The CDR3 sequence is 14 residues long. Germline-derived CDR1 and CDR2 are SEHNR and FQNEAQ (reference sequence). Trimming left V 2 bases short and J 1 base short, with 6 bases between. The CDR3 loop reads CASSLQGSNQPQHF. The CDR3 region has the DNA TGTGCCAGCAGCTTACAGGGAAGCAATCAGCCCCAGCATTTT.

The chain links TRBV7-9 to TRBJ2-5; D unresolved. The CDR3 runs to 12 residues. The V end was cut by 1 base, the J end by 4 bases, with 4 bases between. Germline CDR1 is SEHNR and CDR2 is FQNEAQ (reference sequence). The CDR3 DNA reads as TGTGCCAGCAGCTTAGTCCCAGAGACCCAGTACTTC. This gives the protein CASSLVPETQYF.

The chain employs TRBV2 and TRBJ1-6; TRBD1 aligns across 7 bases. Germline V gene data show CDR1 as SNHLY and CDR2 as FYNNEI. With V trimmed by 1 base and J by 8 bases, 11 bases remained unmatched. The CDR3 sequence is 17 residues long. The CDR3 sequence is CASSEGQGSGWDSPLHF. CDR3 DNA sequence: TGTGCCAGCAGTGAAGGACAGGGTAGTGGGTGGGATTCACCCCTCCACTTT.

The rearrangement links TRBV30 to TRBJ2-5, with 10 bases lining up with TRBD1. From germline, CDR1 is GTSNPN and CDR2 SVGIG (reference sequence). CDR3 size: 15 residues. V shed 2 bases, J shed 0 bases, and the junction held 3 bases outside the gene matches. For the CDR3, the DNA is TGTGCCTGGAGTTTGGGACAGGGGAACCAAGAGACCCAGTACTTC. Translation gives CAWSLGQGNQETQYF.

The chain recombines TRBV7-9 with TRBJ2-1, with 9 bases matching TRBD2. Trimming cost V 6 bases and J 8 bases; bases outside gene matches: 14. Germline V gene sequence: CDR1 SEHNR, CDR2 FQNEAQ (reference sequence). The CDR3 is made up of 16 amino acids. The CDR3 coding sequence is TGTGCCAGCAGATCGCAATTGGGACTAGCAATAGATGAGCAGTTCTTC. Translated: CASRSQLGLAIDEQFF.

This chain links TRBV5-1 with TRBJ2-5; 8 bases fit TRBD1. Germline loops: CDR1 SGHRS, CDR2 YFSETQ. The CDR3 runs 14 residues. Germline trimming cut 2 bases from V and 3 bases from J; bases unmatched to any gene: 3. Written as DNA, the CDR3 is TGCGCCAGCAGCTTATGGGACAGGAAAGAGACCCAGTACTTC. Protein: CASSLWDRKETQYF.

Concerning this clone: A junction boundary mismatches the germline segment, possibly from a read error. V gene TRBV7-7 combines with J gene TRBJ1-3, with D unresolved. Per the germline V gene, CDR1 is SSHAT and CDR2 is FNYEAQ (reference sequence). This CDR3 is 15 amino acids long. CDR3 sequence (DNA): TGTGCTAGCAGCTTAGAGGTGGGGTTTGGAAACACCATATATTTT. Amino acids: CASSLEVGFGNTIYF.

This chain's CDR3 is CASSLGQSSTDTQYF. DNA of the CDR3: TGTGCCAGCAGCTTAGGACAGAGCAGCACAGATACGCAGTATTTT. This sequence joins TRBV7-9 and TRBJ2-3; D possibly corresponds to TRBD1 (5 bases). CDR3 size: 15 residues. Germline V gene sequence: CDR1 SEHNR, CDR2 FQNEAQ (reference sequence). Trimming took off 1 base at V and 0 bases at J, with 8 bases between the two ends.

This sequence joins TRBV12-3 or TRBV12-4 and TRBJ2-7; D may be TRBD1 or TRBD2 (5 bases each). There are 12 residues in the CDR3. V gave up 3 bases and J gave up 5 bases, with 8 bases separating them. The CDR3 DNA sequence: TGTGCCAGCAGTTTGGGACCTAACGAGCAGTACTTC. Its protein is CASSLGPNEQYF.

This sequence joins TRBV18 and TRBJ1-4, with 7 bases that match TRBD1. CDR1 and CDR2 from the germline V gene are KGHSH and LQKENI. The CDR3 is 16 amino acids. V was clipped by 4 bases and J by 0 bases; unmatched bases: 5. The CDR3 protein is CASSQTTGTTNEKLFF. For the CDR3, the DNA is TGTGCCAGCTCACAGACGACAGGGACAACTAATGAAAAACTGTTTTTT.